This entry lists 28 T cell receptor beta chains sequenced from one sample in a study of cytomegalovirus exposure and HLA in healthy donors. The PCR used 60 Vbeta and 13 Jbeta primers. Method: immunoSEQ multiplex PCR; TCRdb's copy keeps in-frame clones and lacks some. The data hold about 120,000 clones, with 80% observed a single time. Sequencing was carried out using PBMCs. The receptor set was obtained from a middle-aged man in good health and CMV-seronegative.

This sequence joins TRBV28 and TRBJ2-7, with D possibly TRBD2 on 5 matching bases. Germline values: CDR1 MDHEN, CDR2 SYDVKM. This CDR3 is built from 13 residues. Trimming pared 8 bases from V and 6 bases from J, leaving 17 bases between. The DNA for the CDR3 is TGTGCCAGCTCAGCGGTCCCACGGAGCGAGCAGTACTTC. Protein product: CASSAVPRSEQYF.

The chain is built from TRBV27 and TRBJ1-2, with D possibly matching TRBD1 (6 bases). The length of the CDR3 is 14 residues. Trimming removed 5 bases from V and 8 bases from J, with 18 bases in between. CDR1 is MNHEY, CDR2 SMNVEV, per germline (reference sequence). The CDR3 DNA reads as TGTGCCAGCAGTCCCGACAGGTTCCCGCCGGGCTACACCTTC. This encodes CASSPDRFPPGYTF.

This rearrangement joins TRBV20-1 to TRBJ1-4, with unresolved D. Germline V gene sequence: CDR1 DFQATT, CDR2 SNEGSKA (reference sequence). Trimming pared 3 bases from V and 8 bases from J, leaving 7 bases between. The CDR3 extends over 11 amino acids. The CDR3 bases are TGCAGTGCTAGGAGGCAGGAAAAACTGTTTTTT. Amino acids: CSARRQEKLFF.

The J gene is TRBJ1-1, the V gene TRBV29-1; D call uncertain. With 0 bases removed from V and 3 bases from J, the gap between germline ends came to 20 bases. Per germline, CDR1 SQVTM and CDR2 ANQGSEA. The CDR3 runs 17 residues. CDR3 loop: CSVEDRGGGGRYTEAFF. CDR3 in DNA: TGCAGCGTTGAAGATCGGGGAGGTGGAGGTCGGTACACTGAAGCTTTCTTT.

The V gene is TRBV12-2, the J gene TRBJ2-5; the table's D gene call, TRBD1, was not cross checked with the DNA. TRBV12-2 is termed a pseudogene. The CDR3 loop spans 19 amino acids. CDR3 DNA sequence: TGTGCAAGTCGCTTAGTTATGGGACAGGGGGGTGAGAGCCAAGAGACCCAGTACTTC. Translating it yields CASRLVMGQGGESQETQYF.

The chain joins TRBV7-2 to TRBJ2-5; tentative D call: TRBD2 (6 bases). The CDR3 contains 15 residues. V was shortened by 4 bases and J by 1 base, with 13 bases between the two germline ends. Germline CDR1 and CDR2: SGHTA and FQGNSA. The CDR3: CASSSIRGTQETQYF. DNA of the CDR3: TGTGCCAGCAGCTCCATACGGGGGACCCAAGAGACCCAGTACTTC.

The chain joins TRBV5-4 to TRBJ2-3; the D is unclear. Trimming took 0 bases from V and 3 from J, leaving 5 bases between them. This CDR3 is 13 amino acids long. The V gene's germline CDR1 is SGHNT and CDR2 YYREEE (reference sequence). The CDR3 sequence is CASSLETTDTQYF. The CDR3 DNA follows: TGTGCCAGCAGCTTGGAGACTACAGATACGCAGTATTTT.

V and J are TRBV4-2 and TRBJ2-3, with TRBD2 identical over 14 bases. CDR1 LGHNA and CDR2 YNFKEQ come from the germline V gene. CDR3 size: 18 residues. The junction had 5 bases not matched to a gene; V was cut back by 2 bases and J by 1 base. The CDR3 DNA reads as TGTGCCAGCAGCCAACGACTAGCGGGGGGGCCCCGCACAGATACGCAGTATTTT. It encodes CASSQRLAGGPRTDTQYF.

This chain connects TRBV5-1 to TRBJ2-5; D is undetermined. The germline gives CDR1 SGHRS, CDR2 YFSETQ. The CDR3 covers 14 residues. Trimming stripped 4 bases from V and 5 bases from J, with 15 bases between. The CDR3 DNA follows: TGCGCCAGCAGCCCGGCCCAGGCTGGGGAGACCCAGTACTTC. Translated: CASSPAQAGETQYF.

J is TRBJ2-7 and V is TRBV4-2, with a weak D call TRBD2 (7 bases). V lost 4 bases and J 3 bases, leaving 16 bases between the germline ends. This CDR3 is 15 amino acids long. Germline V lookup: CDR1 LGHNA, CDR2 YNFKEQ. The CDR3 loop reads CASSLQRGGHYEQYF. CDR3 bases: TGTGCCAGCAGCCTCCAAAGGGGGGGGCACTACGAGCAGTACTTC.

V and J are TRBV28 and TRBJ2-2; 7 bases agree with TRBD2. V trimming: 3 bases; J trimming: 0 bases; junction bases outside the gene matches: 1. The CDR3 has 15 amino acids. Germline V gives CDR1 MDHEN, CDR2 SYDVKM. For the CDR3, the DNA is TGTGCCAGCAGTTTCGCGGGGGCGAACACCGGGGAGCTGTTTTTT. This translates into CASSFAGANTGELFF.

This chain joins TRBV5-1 and TRBJ2-2; the D gene is possibly TRBD1 (6 bases). V dropped 7 bases and J dropped 1 base, with 17 bases sitting between them. Germline CDR1 SGHRS, CDR2 YFSETQ. The CDR3 covers 16 residues. The CDR3: CASGHRQELNTGELFF. As DNA, the CDR3 is TGCGCCAGCGGCCATCGACAGGAGTTGAACACCGGGGAGCTGTTTTTT.

The rearrangement links TRBV10-3 to TRBJ1-4, with D perhaps TRBD1 (5 bases). V gave up 3 bases and J gave up 0 bases, with 11 bases separating them. CDR3 length equals 16 residues. Looked up from germline, CDR1 is ENHRY and CDR2 is SYGVKD. The CDR3 region is CAISDWGRATNEKLFF. The CDR3 coding sequence is TGTGCCATCAGTGACTGGGGGAGGGCAACTAATGAAAAACTGTTTTTT.

The V call is TRBV29-1, the J call TRBJ2-5; D gene uncertain. Germline V CDR1 and CDR2: SQVTM, ANQGSEA. The CDR3 runs 13 residues. Trimming shortened V by 3 bases and J by 2 bases, and 10 bases separated the two germline ends. The CDR3 nucleotides read TGCAGCGTTGACTTTGCGACTCAAGAGACCCAGTACTTC. Its protein is CSVDFATQETQYF.

This chain joins TRBV6-5 and TRBJ1-6, with no clear D. Trimming pared 7 bases from V and 9 bases from J, leaving 13 bases between. Germline assignment: CDR1 MNHEY and CDR2 SVGAGI. CDR3 length equals 13 residues. This CDR3 reads CASTRLQGSPLHF. CDR3 DNA: TGTGCCAGCACGCGACTTCAAGGTTCACCCCTCCACTTT.

The chain carries TRBV4-1 and TRBJ2-7, with 7 positions matching TRBD1. The germline V gene encodes CDR1 MGHRA and CDR2 YSYEKL. The J segment lost 2 bases and the V segment lost 1 base, leaving 2 bases of the junction unmatched. The CDR3 loop spans 14 amino acids. The CDR3 sequence is CASSQAGGTYEQYF. CDR3 nucleotide sequence: TGCGCCAGCAGCCAAGCAGGGGGAACCTACGAGCAGTACTTC.

On this clone: The same CDR3 also results from other DNA sequences found in this sample. The J gene is TRBJ1-1, the V gene TRBV28; 8 positions match TRBD1. CDR1 is MDHEN and CDR2 is SYDVKM in the germline V gene. This CDR3 is 15 amino acids long. Germline trimming cut 6 bases from V and 1 base from J; bases unmatched to any gene: 7. This CDR3 reads CASRSADRANTEAFF. Here the CDR3 DNA reads TGTGCCAGCAGGTCAGCGGACAGGGCGAACACTGAAGCTTTCTTT.

V and J are TRBV28 and TRBJ2-1; TRBD1 is a possible D gene (5 bases). The CDR3 is made up of 14 amino acids. Trimming shortened V by 6 bases and J by 2 bases, and 11 bases separated the two germline ends. Looked up from germline, CDR1 is MDHEN and CDR2 is SYDVKM. The CDR3 reads CASRVRVPYNEQFF. Here the CDR3 DNA reads TGTGCCAGCAGGGTCAGGGTCCCCTACAATGAGCAGTTCTTC.

The rearrangement uses TRBV19 and TRBJ1-5; 12 bases line up with TRBD1. The CDR3 spans 19 residues. Germline assignment: CDR1 LNHDA and CDR2 SQIVND (reference sequence). V lost 6 bases, J lost 2 bases, and 14 bases stayed unmatched. The CDR3 loop reads CASSLIPGQGAPGNQPQHF. CDR3 nucleotides: TGTGCCAGTAGCTTAATCCCGGGACAGGGGGCGCCGGGCAATCAGCCCCAGCATTTT.

The chain uses TRBV7-9 and TRBJ2-3, with 9 bases that match TRBD2. The germline CDR1 and CDR2 sequences are SEHNR and FQNEAQ (reference sequence). This CDR3 is 13 amino acids long. With V trimmed by 5 bases and J by 7 bases, 4 bases remained unmatched. In DNA form, the CDR3 reads TGTGCCAGCAGCCCTAGCGGGGAGCATACGCAGTATTTT. It specifies CASSPSGEHTQYF. Full variable domain (remainder filled in from reference TRBV7-9 and TRBJ2-3): DTGVSQNPRHKITKRGQNVTFRCDPISEHNRLYWYRQTLGQGPEFLTYFQNEAQLEKSRLLSDRFSAERPKGSFSTLEIQRTEQGDSAMYLCASSPSGEHTQYFGPGTRLTVL.

In DNA, the CDR3 is TGCGCCAGCAGCTTGGGAACAGATCAGCCCCAGCATTTT. Its protein is CASSLGTDQPQHF. The rearrangement links TRBV5-1 to TRBJ1-5; D is uncertain. V was clipped by 0 bases and J by 5 bases, with 6 bases between them. The V gene's germline CDR1 is SGHRS and CDR2 YFSETQ. The CDR3 contains 13 residues.

The sample holds one count of this clone. The chain uses TRBV27 and TRBJ2-2, with 7 bases that match TRBD1. The CDR3 contains 14 residues. Germline V CDR1 and CDR2: MNHEY, SMNVEV (reference sequence). The V and J ends lost 7 bases and 5 bases, in that order; junction bases with no gene match: 7. This CDR3 reads CASTPGQRTGELFF. The CDR3 DNA follows: TGTGCCAGCACGCCGGGACAGCGAACCGGGGAGCTGTTTTTT.

The rearrangement links TRBV19 to TRBJ2-7; perhaps TRBD1 as D (6 bases). With 9 bases removed from V and 9 bases from J, the gap between germline ends came to 9 bases. Per the germline V gene, CDR1 is LNHDA and CDR2 is SQIVND (reference sequence). CDR3 length: 9 amino acids. The CDR3: CASRGRQYF. CDR3 nucleotides: TGTGCCAGCAGGGGAAGGCAGTACTTC. Looking up the rest from reference TRBV19 and TRBJ2-7 gives the full variable domain: DGGITQSPKYLFRKEGQNVTLSCEQNLNHDAMYWYRQDPGQGLRLIYYSQIVNDFQKGDIAEGYSVSREKKESFPLTVTSAQKNPTAFYLCASRGRQYFGPGTRLTVT.

The V call is TRBV19, the J call TRBJ1-6; D gene ambiguous. Germline CDR1 reads LNHDA; CDR2 reads SQIVND (reference sequence). V dropped 5 bases and J dropped 4 bases, with 9 bases sitting between them. The CDR3 has 14 residues. The CDR3 sequence is CASSVSSYNSPLHF. The CDR3 DNA follows: TGTGCCAGTAGTGTGTCGTCTTATAATTCACCCCTCCACTTT.

The CDR3 region is CSVVVRANTGELFF. The CDR3 DNA reads TGCAGCGTTGTTGTCAGGGCGAACACCGGGGAGCTGTTTTTT. The rearrangement uses TRBV29-1 and TRBJ2-2, with D perhaps TRBD1 (5 bases). V lost 4 bases to trimming and J lost 0 bases, with 9 bases between them. Germline V gene data show CDR1 as SQVTM and CDR2 as ANQGSEA. The CDR3 extends over 14 amino acids.

The chain joins TRBV19 to TRBJ2-3, with TRBD1 matching 7 bases. The ends lost 8 bases at V and 0 bases at J; junction bases unmatched: 8. Germline V lookup: CDR1 LNHDA, CDR2 SQIVND (reference sequence). The CDR3 length is 15 residues. CDR3: CASGERDRSTDTQYF. The DNA of the CDR3 is TGTGCCAGTGGGGAGAGGGACAGAAGCACAGATACGCAGTATTTT.

The chain is built from TRBV30 and TRBJ2-7; the match to TRBD1 covers 10 bases. The V segment lost 5 bases and the J segment 1 base; nucleotides outside the gene matches: 5. Germline CDR1 GTSNPN, CDR2 SVGIG (reference sequence). The CDR3 contains 14 residues. DNA of the CDR3: TGTGCCTGGGCGCCGGGACAGGGGTCCTACGAGCAGTACTTC. Protein product: CAWAPGQGSYEQYF.

The chain couples TRBV29-1 to TRBJ2-1; TRBD2 is a possible D gene (6 bases). Trimming pared 0 bases from V and 8 bases from J, leaving 14 bases between. CDR1 and CDR2 (germline): SQVTM, ANQGSEA. This CDR3 has 14 amino acids. This CDR3 reads CSVEDYGGRDEQFF. The DNA of the CDR3 is TGCAGCGTTGAAGACTATGGAGGGAGAGATGAGCAGTTCTTC.